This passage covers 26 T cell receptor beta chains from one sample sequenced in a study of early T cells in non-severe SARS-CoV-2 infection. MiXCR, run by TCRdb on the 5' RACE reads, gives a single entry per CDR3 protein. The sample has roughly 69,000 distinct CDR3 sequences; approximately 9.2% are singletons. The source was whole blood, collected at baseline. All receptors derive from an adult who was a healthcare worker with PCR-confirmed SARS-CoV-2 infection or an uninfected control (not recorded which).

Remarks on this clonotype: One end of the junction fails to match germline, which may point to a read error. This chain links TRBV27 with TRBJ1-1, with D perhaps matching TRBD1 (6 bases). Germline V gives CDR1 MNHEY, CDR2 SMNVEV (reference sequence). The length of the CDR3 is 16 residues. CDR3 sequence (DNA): TGTGCCAGCACCTCTGGGGGCAGGTGGGTCGGGACTGAATCTTTCTTT. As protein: CASTSGGRWVGTESFF.

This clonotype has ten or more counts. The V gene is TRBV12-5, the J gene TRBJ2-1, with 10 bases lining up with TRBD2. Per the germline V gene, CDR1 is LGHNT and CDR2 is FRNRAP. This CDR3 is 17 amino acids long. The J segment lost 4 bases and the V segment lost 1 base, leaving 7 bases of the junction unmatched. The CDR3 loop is CASGLARGTSVYNEQFF. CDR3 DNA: TGTGCTAGTGGTTTGGCCCGAGGGACTAGCGTTTACAATGAGCAGTTCTTC. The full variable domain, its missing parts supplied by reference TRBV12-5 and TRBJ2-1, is DARVTQTPRHKVTEMGQEVTMRCQPILGHNTVFWYRQTMMQGLELLAYFRNRAPLDDSGMPKDRFSAEMPDATLATLKIQPSEPRDSAVYFCASGLARGTSVYNEQFFGPGTRLTVL.

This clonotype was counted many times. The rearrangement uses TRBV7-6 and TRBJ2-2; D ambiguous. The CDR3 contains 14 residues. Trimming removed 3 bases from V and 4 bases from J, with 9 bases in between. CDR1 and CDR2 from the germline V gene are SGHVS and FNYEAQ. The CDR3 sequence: CASSFDNPTGELFF. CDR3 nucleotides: TGTGCCAGCAGCTTCGACAACCCCACCGGGGAGCTGTTTTTT.

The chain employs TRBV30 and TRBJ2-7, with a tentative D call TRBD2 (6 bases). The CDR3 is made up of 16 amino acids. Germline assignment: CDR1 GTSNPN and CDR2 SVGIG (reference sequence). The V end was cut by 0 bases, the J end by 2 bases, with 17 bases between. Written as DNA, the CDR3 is TGTGCCTGGAGTGTCCCCGCCCGGGACTTGACCTACGAGCAGTACTTC. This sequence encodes CAWSVPARDLTYEQYF.

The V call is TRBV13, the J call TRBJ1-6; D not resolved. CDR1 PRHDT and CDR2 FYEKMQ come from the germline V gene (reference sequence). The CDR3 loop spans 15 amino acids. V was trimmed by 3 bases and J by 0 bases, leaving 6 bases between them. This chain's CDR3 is CASSLSRSYNSPLHF. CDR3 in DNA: TGTGCCAGCAGCTTGAGCCGCTCCTATAATTCACCCCTCCACTTT.

The CDR3 region has the DNA TGTGCCTGGAGTGGCGGGGAGGAGAACACTGAAGCTTTCTTT. Translation: CAWSGGEENTEAFF. The chain uses TRBV30 and TRBJ1-1; D is unclear. This CDR3 comprises 14 residues. V lost 1 base, J lost 1 base, and 10 bases lay in between. Germline V gene sequence: CDR1 GTSNPN, CDR2 SVGIG (reference sequence).

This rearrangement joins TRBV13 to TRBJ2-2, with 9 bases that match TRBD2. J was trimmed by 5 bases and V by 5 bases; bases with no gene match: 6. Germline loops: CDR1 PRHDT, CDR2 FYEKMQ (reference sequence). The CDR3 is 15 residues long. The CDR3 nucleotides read TGTGCCAGCAGCGCGACTAGCGGCGGAACCGGGGAGCTGTTTTTT. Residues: CASSATSGGTGELFF.

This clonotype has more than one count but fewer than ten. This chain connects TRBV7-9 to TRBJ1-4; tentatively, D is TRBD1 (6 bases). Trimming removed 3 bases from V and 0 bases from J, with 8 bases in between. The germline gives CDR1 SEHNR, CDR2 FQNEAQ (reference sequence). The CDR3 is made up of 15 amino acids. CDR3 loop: CASSLGQATNEKLFF. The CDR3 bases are TGTGCCAGCAGCTTGGGACAAGCAACTAATGAAAAACTGTTTTTT.

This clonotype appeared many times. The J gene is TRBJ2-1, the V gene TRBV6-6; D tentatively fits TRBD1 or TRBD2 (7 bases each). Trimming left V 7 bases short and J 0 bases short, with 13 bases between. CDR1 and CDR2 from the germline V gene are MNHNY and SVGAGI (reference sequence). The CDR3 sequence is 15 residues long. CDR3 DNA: TGTGCCAGCAAAGGGGGCGGGAGCTCCTACAATGAGCAGTTCTTC. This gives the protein CASKGGGSSYNEQFF.

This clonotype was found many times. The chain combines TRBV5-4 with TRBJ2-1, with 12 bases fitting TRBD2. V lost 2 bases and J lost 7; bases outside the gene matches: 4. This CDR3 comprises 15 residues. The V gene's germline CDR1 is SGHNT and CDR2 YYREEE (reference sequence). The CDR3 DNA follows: TGTGCCAGCAGCTTAAGACTAGCGGGAGCGAATGAGCAGTTCTTC. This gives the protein CASSLRLAGANEQFF.

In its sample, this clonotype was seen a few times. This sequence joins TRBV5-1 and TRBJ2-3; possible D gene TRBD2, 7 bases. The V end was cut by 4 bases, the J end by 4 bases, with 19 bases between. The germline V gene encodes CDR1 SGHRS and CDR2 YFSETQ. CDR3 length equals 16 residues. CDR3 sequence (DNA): TGCGCCAGCAGCGTTGCGGGGGCGGGGGTCCCAGATACGCAGTATTTT. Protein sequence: CASSVAGAGVPDTQYF.

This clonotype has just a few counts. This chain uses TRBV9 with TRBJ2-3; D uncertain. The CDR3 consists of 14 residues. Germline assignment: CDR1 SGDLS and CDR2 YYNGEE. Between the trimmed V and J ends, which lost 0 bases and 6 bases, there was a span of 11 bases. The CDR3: CASSVGPKRDTQYF. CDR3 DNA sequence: TGTGCCAGCAGCGTAGGTCCAAAACGGGATACGCAGTATTTT.

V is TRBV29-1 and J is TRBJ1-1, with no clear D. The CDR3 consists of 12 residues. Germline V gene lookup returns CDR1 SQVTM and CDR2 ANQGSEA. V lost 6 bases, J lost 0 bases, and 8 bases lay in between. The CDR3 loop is CSVLPVNTEAFF. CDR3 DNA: TGCAGCGTACTTCCAGTGAACACTGAAGCTTTCTTT.

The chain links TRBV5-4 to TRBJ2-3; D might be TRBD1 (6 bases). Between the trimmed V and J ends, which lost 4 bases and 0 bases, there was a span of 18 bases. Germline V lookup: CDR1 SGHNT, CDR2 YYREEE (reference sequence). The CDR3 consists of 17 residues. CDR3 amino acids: CASSLMLGGPSTDTQYF. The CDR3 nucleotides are TGTGCCAGCAGCCTGATGTTAGGGGGTCCTAGCACAGATACGCAGTATTTT.

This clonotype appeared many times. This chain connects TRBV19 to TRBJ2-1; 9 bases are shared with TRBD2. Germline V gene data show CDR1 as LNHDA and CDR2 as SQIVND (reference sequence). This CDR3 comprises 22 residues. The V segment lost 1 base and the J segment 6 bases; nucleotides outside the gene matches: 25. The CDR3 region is CASSIGSGGIQGSSGIGNEQFF. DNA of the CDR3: TGTGCCAGTAGTATAGGGAGTGGGGGGATCCAAGGTTCTAGCGGGATTGGCAATGAGCAGTTCTTC. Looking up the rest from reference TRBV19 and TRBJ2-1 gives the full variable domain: DGGITQSPKYLFRKEGQNVTLSCEQNLNHDAMYWYRQDPGQGLRLIYYSQIVNDFQKGDIAEGYSVSREKKESFPLTVTSAQKNPTAFYLCASSIGSGGIQGSSGIGNEQFFGPGTRLTVL.

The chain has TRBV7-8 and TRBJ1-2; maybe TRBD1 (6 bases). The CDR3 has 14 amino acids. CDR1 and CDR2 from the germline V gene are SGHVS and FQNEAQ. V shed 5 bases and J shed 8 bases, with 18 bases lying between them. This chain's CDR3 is CASSDQGIARGYTF. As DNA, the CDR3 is TGTGCCAGCAGCGACCAGGGGATAGCGCGCGGCTACACCTTC. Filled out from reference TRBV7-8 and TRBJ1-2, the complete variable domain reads GAGVSQSPRYKVAKRGQDVALRCDPISGHVSLFWYQQALGQGPEFLTYFQNEAQLDKSGLPSDRFFAERPEGSVSTLKIQRTQQEDSAVYLCASSDQGIARGYTFGSGTRLTVV.

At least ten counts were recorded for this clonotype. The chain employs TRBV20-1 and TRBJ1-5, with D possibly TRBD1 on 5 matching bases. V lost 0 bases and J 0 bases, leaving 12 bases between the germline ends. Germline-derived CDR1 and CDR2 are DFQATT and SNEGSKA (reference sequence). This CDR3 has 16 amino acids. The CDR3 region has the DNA TGCAGTGCTAGAGATCGGAGGGACTATAGCAATCAGCCCCAGCATTTT. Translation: CSARDRRDYSNQPQHF.

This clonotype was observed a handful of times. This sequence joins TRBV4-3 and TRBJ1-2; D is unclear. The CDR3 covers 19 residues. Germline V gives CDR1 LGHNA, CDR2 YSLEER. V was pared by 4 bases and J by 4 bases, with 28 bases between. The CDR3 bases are TGCGCCAGCAGCCCACGGTTTCTATCACGGGGTGGTGGCGGCTATGGCTACACCTTC. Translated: CASSPRFLSRGGGGYGYTF.

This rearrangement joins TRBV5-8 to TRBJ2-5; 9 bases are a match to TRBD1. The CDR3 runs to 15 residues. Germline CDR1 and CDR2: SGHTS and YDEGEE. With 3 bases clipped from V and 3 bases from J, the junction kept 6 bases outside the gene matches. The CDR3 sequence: CASSSGTGTEETQYF. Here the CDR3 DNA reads TGTGCCAGCAGCTCCGGGACAGGGACAGAAGAGACCCAGTACTTC.

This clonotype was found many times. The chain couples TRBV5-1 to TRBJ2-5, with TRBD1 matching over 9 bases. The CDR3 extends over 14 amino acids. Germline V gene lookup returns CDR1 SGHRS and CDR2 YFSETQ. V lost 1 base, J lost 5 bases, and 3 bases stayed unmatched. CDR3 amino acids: CASSLTGGAETQYF. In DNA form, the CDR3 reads TGCGCCAGCAGCTTGACAGGGGGCGCGGAGACCCAGTACTTC.

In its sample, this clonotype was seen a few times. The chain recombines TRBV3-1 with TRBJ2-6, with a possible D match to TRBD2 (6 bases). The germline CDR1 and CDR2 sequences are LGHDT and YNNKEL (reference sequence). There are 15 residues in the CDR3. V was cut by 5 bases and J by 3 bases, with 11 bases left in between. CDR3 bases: TGTGCCAGCAGCTATAGGGGAGGTGGGGCCAACGTCCTGACTTTC. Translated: CASSYRGGGANVLTF.

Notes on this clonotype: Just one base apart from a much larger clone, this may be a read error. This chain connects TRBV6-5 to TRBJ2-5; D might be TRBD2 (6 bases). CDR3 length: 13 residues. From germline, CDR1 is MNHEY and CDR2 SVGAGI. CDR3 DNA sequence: TGTGCCAGCAGTCCCCCGGGACTTCAAATCCAGTGCTTC. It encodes CASSPPGLQIQCF.

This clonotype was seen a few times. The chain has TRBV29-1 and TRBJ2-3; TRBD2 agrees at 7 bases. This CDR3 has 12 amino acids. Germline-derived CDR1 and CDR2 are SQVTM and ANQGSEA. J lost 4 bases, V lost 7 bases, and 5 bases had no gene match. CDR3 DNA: TGCAGCGCCGGGGGGAGGCCAGATACGCAGTATTTT. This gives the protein CSAGGRPDTQYF.

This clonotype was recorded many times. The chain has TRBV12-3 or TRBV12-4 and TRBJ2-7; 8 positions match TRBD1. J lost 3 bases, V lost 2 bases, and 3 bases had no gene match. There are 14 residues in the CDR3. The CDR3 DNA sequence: TGTGCCAGCAGTTTATGGGGACAGGTCTACGAGCAGTACTTC. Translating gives CASSLWGQVYEQYF.

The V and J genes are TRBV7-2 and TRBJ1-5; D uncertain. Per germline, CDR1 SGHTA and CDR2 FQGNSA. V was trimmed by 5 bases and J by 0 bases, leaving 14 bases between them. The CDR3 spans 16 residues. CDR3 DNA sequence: TGTGCCAGCAGCACCCATAGGGCTTATAGCAATCAGCCCCAGCATTTT. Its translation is CASSTHRAYSNQPQHF.

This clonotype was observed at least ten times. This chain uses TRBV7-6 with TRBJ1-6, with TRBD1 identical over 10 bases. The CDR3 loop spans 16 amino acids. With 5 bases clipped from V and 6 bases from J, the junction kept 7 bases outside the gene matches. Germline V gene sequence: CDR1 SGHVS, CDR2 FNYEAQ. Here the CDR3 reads CASSDRTGGFNSPLHF. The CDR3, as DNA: TGTGCCAGCAGCGATCGGACAGGGGGATTTAATTCACCCCTCCACTTT.